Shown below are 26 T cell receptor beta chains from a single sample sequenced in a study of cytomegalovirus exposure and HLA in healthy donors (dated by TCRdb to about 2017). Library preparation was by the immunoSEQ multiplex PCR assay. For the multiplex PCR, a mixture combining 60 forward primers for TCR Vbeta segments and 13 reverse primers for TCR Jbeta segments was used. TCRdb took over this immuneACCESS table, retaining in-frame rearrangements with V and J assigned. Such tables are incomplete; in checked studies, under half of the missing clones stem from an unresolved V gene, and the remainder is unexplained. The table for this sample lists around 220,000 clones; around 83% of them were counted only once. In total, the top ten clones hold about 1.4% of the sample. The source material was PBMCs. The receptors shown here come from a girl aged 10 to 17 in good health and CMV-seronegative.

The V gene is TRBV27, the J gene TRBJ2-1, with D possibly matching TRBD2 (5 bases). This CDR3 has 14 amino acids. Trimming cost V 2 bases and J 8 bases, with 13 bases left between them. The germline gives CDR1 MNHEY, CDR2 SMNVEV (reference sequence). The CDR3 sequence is CASSLILSGHEQFF. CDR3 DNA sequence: TGTGCCAGCAGTTTAATATTGAGCGGCCATGAGCAGTTCTTC.

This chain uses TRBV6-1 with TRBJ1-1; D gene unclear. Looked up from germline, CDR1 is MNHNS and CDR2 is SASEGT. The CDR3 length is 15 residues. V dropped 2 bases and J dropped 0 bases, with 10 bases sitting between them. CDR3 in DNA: TGTGCCAGCAGTGAAAATGGCGGCATGAACACTGAAGCTTTCTTT. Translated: CASSENGGMNTEAFF.

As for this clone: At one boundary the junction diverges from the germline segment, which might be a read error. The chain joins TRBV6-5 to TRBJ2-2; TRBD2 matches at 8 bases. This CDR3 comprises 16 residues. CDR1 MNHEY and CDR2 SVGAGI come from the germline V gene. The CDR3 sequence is CASGYGGARDTGELFF. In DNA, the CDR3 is TGTGCCAGCGGTTACGGGGGGGCGAGGGACACCGGGGAGCTGTTTTTT.

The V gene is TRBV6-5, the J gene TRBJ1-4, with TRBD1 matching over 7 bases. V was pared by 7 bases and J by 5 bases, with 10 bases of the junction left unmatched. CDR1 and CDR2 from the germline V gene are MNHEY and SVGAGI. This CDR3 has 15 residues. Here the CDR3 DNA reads TGTGCCAGCACTGGCAGGGGGATCGGAAATGAAAAACTGTTTTTT. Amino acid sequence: CASTGRGIGNEKLFF.

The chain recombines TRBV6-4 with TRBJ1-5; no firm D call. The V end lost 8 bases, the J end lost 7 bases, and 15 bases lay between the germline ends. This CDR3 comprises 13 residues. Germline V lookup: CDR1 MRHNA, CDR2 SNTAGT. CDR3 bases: TGTGCCAGCTGGGGAGGGTTAGAACAGCCCCAGCATTTT. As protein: CASWGGLEQPQHF.

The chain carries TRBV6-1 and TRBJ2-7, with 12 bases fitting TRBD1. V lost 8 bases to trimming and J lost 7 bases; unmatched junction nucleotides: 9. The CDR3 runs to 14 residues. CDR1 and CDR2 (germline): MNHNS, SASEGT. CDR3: CASPGTGGFQEQYF. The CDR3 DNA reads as TGTGCCAGCCCCGGGACAGGGGGCTTCCAAGAGCAGTACTTC.

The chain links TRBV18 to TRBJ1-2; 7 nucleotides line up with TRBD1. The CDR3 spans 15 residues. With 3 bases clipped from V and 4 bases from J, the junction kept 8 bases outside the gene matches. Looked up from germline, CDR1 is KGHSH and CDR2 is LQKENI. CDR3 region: CASSPGTEFVYGYTF. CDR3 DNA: TGTGCCAGCTCACCCGGGACAGAATTCGTCTATGGCTACACCTTC.

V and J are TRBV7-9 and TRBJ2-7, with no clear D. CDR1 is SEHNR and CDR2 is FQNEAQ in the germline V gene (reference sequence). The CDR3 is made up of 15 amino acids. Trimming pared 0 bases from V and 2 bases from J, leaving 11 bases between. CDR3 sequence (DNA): TGTGCCAGCAGCTTAGCGCATGGCCAGGCCTACGAGCAGTACTTC. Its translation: CASSLAHGQAYEQYF.

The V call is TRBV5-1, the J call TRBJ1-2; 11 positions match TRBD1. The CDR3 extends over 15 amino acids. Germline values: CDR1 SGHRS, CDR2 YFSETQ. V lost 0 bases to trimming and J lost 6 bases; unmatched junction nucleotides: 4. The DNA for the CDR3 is TGCGCCAGCAGCTTGGCGGGACAGGGGGAGGATGGCTACACCTTC. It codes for CASSLAGQGEDGYTF.

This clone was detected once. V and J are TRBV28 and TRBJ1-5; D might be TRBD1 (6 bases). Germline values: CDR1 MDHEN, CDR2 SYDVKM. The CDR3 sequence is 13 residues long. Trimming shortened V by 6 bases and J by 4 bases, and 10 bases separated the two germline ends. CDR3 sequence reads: CASSWTVNQPQHF. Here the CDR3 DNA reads TGTGCCAGCAGCTGGACAGTGAATCAGCCCCAGCATTTT. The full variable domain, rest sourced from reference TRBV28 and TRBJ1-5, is DVKVTQSSRYLVKRTGEKVFLECVQDMDHENMFWYRQDPGLGLRLIYFSYDVKMKEKGDIPEGYSVSREKKERFSLILESASTNQTSMYLCASSWTVNQPQHFGDGTRLSIL.

The CDR3 spells CASISGTSGPSSYNEQFF. In DNA, the CDR3 is TGTGCCAGCATATCAGGGACTAGCGGGCCGAGCTCCTACAATGAGCAGTTCTTC. The gene calls are TRBV2 and TRBJ2-1; 12 bases fit TRBD2. CDR1 and CDR2 (germline): SNHLY, FYNNEI. The CDR3 contains 18 residues. V lost 7 bases to trimming and J lost 0 bases; unmatched junction nucleotides: 10.

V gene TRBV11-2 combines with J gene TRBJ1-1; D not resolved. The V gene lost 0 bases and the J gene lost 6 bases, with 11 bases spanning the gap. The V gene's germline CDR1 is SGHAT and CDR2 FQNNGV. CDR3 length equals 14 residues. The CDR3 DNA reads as TGTGCCAGCAGCTTAGATTTTGACTTGCCTGAAGCTTTCTTT. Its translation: CASSLDFDLPEAFF.

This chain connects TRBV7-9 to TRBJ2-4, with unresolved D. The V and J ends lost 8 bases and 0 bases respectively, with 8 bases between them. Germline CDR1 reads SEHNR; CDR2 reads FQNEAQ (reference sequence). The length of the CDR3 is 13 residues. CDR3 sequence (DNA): TGTGCCAGCGGAGTGCTAGCCAAAAACATTCAGTACTTC. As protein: CASGVLAKNIQYF.

As DNA, the CDR3 is TGCGCCAGCAGCCAAGGAATTAGCGGGGGGGCCACAGATACGCAGTATTTT. It translates to CASSQGISGGATDTQYF. The chain uses TRBV4-3 and TRBJ2-3, with TRBD2 matching 11 bases. Unmatched junction bases numbered 5, after V lost 1 base and J lost 2 bases. Germline V CDR1 and CDR2: LGHNA, YSLEER. This CDR3 region has 17 residues.

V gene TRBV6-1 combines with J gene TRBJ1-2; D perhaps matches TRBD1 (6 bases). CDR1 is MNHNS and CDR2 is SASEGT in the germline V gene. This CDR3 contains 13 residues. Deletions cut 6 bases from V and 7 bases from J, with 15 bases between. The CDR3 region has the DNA TGTGCCAGCAGGCCAGGGGTTTCTAGTGGCTACACCTTC. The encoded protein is CASRPGVSSGYTF.

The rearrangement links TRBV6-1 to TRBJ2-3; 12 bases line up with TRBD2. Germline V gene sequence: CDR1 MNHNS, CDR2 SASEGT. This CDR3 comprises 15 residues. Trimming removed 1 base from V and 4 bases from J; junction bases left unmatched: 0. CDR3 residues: CASSEGTSGADTQYF. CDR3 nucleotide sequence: TGTGCCAGCAGTGAAGGGACTAGCGGGGCAGATACGCAGTATTTT.

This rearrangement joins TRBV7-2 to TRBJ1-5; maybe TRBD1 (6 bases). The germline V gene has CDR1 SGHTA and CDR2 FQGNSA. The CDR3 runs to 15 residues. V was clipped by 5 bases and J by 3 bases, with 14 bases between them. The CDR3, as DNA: TGTGCCAGCAGCCCACAACAGGGTCTCAATCAGCCCCAGCATTTT. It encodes CASSPQQGLNQPQHF.

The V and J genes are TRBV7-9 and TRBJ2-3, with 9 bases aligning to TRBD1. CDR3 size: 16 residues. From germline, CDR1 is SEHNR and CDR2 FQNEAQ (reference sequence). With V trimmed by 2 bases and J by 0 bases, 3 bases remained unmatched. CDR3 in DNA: TGTGCCAGCAGCTTATCGGACAGGGGAAGCACAGATACGCAGTATTTT. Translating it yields CASSLSDRGSTDTQYF.

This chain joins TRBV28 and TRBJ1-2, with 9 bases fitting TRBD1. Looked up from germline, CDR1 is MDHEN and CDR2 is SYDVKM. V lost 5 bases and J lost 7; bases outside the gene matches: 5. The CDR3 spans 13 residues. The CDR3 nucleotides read TGTGCCAGCAGTCCAGGGACAGGGTCTGGCTACACCTTC. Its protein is CASSPGTGSGYTF.

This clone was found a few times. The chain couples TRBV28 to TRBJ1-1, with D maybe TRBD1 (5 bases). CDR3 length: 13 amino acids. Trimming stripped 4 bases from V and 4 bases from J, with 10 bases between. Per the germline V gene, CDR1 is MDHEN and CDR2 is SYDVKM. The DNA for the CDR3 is TGTGCCAGCAGTTACGGGGGAGGCACTGAAGCTTTCTTT. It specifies CASSYGGGTEAFF. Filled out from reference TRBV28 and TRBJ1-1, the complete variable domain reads DVKVTQSSRYLVKRTGEKVFLECVQDMDHENMFWYRQDPGLGLRLIYFSYDVKMKEKGDIPEGYSVSREKKERFSLILESASTNQTSMYLCASSYGGGTEAFFGQGTRLTVV.

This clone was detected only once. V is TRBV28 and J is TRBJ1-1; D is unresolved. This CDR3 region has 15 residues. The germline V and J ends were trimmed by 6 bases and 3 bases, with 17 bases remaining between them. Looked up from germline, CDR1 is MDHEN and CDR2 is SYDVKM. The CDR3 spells CASSPEAGRHTEAFF. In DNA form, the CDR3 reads TGTGCCAGCAGCCCGGAGGCCGGCCGCCACACTGAAGCTTTCTTT.

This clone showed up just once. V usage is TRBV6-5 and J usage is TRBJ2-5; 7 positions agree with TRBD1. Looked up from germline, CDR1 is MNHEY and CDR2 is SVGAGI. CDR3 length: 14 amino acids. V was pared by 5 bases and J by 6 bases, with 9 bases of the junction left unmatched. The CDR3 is CASSGQVVGKTQYF. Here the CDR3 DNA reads TGTGCCAGCAGTGGACAGGTAGTAGGAAAGACCCAGTACTTC.

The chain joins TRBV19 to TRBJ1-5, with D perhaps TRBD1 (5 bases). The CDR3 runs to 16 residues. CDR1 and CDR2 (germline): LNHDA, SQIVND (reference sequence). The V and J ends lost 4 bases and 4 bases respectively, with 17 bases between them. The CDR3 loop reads CASSTQAGGPNQPQHF. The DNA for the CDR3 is TGTGCCAGTAGTACCCAGGCGGGGGGTCCAAATCAGCCCCAGCATTTT.

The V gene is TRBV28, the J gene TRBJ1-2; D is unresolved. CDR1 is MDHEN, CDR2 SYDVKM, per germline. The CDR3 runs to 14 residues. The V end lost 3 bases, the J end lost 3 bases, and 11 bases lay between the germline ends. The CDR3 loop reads CASSLEAKDYGYTF. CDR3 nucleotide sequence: TGTGCCAGCAGTTTGGAGGCGAAGGACTATGGCTACACCTTC.

The CDR3 region is CASSDRAGSFTDTQYF. The CDR3, as DNA: TGTGCCAGCAGCGACCGAGCGGGAAGCTTCACAGATACGCAGTATTTT. The V call is TRBV7-3, the J call TRBJ2-3, with TRBD2 matching over 7 bases. V shed 5 bases and J 2 bases; nucleotides not matched to a gene: 10. Germline CDR1 is SGHTA and CDR2 is FQGTGA. The CDR3 consists of 16 residues.

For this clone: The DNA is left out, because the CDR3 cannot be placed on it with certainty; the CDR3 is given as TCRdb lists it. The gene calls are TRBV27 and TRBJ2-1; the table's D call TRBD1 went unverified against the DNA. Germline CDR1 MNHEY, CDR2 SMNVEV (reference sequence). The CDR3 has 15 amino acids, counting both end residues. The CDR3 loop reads CASSSSDRGYNEQFF.